Listed below are T cell receptor beta chains from one sample, sequenced in a study of T cells in localized non-small cell lung cancer. Generated by immunoSEQ multiplex PCR, the TCRdb table keeps only in-frame clones and is missing some. Among over 1,000 clones listed, about 23% were seen once. The sample in question was normal lung tissue next to the tumor, obtained before any cancer treatment. The receptors derive from a woman aged 35 to 69 with stage I squamous cell lung carcinoma. CDR3s include the opening cysteine and the closing phenylalanine or tryptophan. The D gene is left open where the match is weak. Rows give clone size only sometimes, using once, few, many, or a class for an expanded clone.

V gene: TRBV6-8; clone size: -; D gene: -; J gene: TRBJ1-1; CDR3 DNA: TGTGCCAGCAGTCGACAAACCTCCACTGAAGCTTTCTTT; CDR3 protein: CASSRQTSTEAFF
V gene: TRBV6-7; clone size: -; D gene: TRBD1; J gene: TRBJ2-5; CDR3 DNA: TGTGCCAGCAGTGAAGCGGCTTGGACAGGGCCAAAAGAGACCCAGTACTTC; CDR3 protein: CASSEAAWTGPKETQYF
V gene: TRBV6-8; clone size: few; D gene: TRBD1; J gene: TRBJ2-1; CDR3 DNA: TGTGCCAGCAGTTACGGACAGGGCGCCAATGAGCAGTTCTTC; CDR3 protein: CASSYGQGANEQFF
V gene: TRBV1; clone size: few; D gene: -; J gene: TRBJ2-1; CDR3 DNA: TGCACCAGCAGCCAAGGGTGGTTAGGTGTCAATGAGCAGTTCTTC; CDR3 protein: CTSSQGWLGVNEQFF
V gene: TRBV6-8; clone size: medium-sized; D gene: -; J gene: TRBJ2-6; CDR3 DNA: TGTGCCAGCAGCCAAGAGCCCTCTGGGGCCAACGTCCTGACTTTC; CDR3 protein: CASSQEPSGANVLTF
V gene: TRBV4-1; clone size: large; D gene: TRBD1; J gene: TRBJ2-7; CDR3 DNA: TGCGCCAGCAGCCAAGGACAGGGGGAAGGCTACGAGCAGTACTTC; CDR3 protein: CASSQGQGEGYEQYF
V gene: TRBV11-3; clone size: few; D gene: TRBD1; J gene: TRBJ2-2; CDR3 DNA: TGTGCCAGCAGCCTATCGGGACAGGGACGCACCGGGGAGCTGTTTTTT; CDR3 protein: CASSLSGQGRTGELFF
V gene: TRBV9; clone size: medium-sized; D gene: -; J gene: TRBJ1-2; CDR3 DNA: TGTGCCAGCAGCGCGCCACAGGGCAACTATGGCTACACCTTC; CDR3 protein: CASSAPQGNYGYTF
V gene: TRBV9; clone size: -; D gene: TRBD1; J gene: TRBJ2-1; CDR3 DNA: TGTGCCAGCAGTCGGGACAGGGGAACTTACAATGAGCAGTTCTTC; CDR3 protein: CASSRDRGTYNEQFF
V gene: TRBV9; clone size: -; D gene: -; J gene: TRBJ1-6; CDR3 DNA: TGTGCCAGCAGCGTAGGACTGCTAAATTCACCCCTCCACTTT; CDR3 protein: CASSVGLLNSPLHF
V gene: TRBV5-1; clone size: few; D gene: -; J gene: TRBJ2-6; CDR3 DNA: TGCGCCAGCAGCAGGGGACCGTCTGGGGCCAACGTCCTGACTTTC; CDR3 protein: CASSRGPSGANVLTF
V gene: TRBV19; clone size: few; D gene: -; J gene: TRBJ2-7; CDR3 DNA: TGTGCCAGTAGTATCAAGGGGGGTAGGTACGAGCAGTACTTC; CDR3 protein: CASSIKGGRYEQYF
V gene: TRBV11-3; clone size: -; D gene: TRBD2; J gene: TRBJ2-1; CDR3 DNA: TGTGCCAGCAGCCAATCTACTAGCGGGGGGGCGGTCTACAATGAGCAGTTCTTC; CDR3 protein: CASSQSTSGGAVYNEQFF
V gene: TRBV28; clone size: -; D gene: TRBD2; J gene: TRBJ2-3; CDR3 DNA: TGTGCCAGCAGTCTTGGACTAGCGGGAGGCACAGATACGCAGTATTTT; CDR3 protein: CASSLGLAGGTDTQYF
V gene: TRBV30; clone size: -; D gene: TRBD1; J gene: TRBJ1-2; CDR3 DNA: TGTGCCTGTCCCGGGACAGCCTATGGCTACACCTTC; CDR3 protein: CACPGTAYGYTF
V gene: TRBV11-3; clone size: -; D gene: -; J gene: TRBJ1-2; CDR3 DNA: TGTGCCAGCAGCTTATATCCCGGACACCCCTATGGCTACACCTTC; CDR3 protein: CASSLYPGHPYGYTF
V gene: TRBV6-8; clone size: few; D gene: TRBD1; J gene: TRBJ1-2; CDR3 DNA: TGTGCCAGCAGTTTGGACAGGGGGCTGCCTGGCTACACCTTC; CDR3 protein: CASSLDRGLPGYTF
V gene: TRBV11-3; clone size: medium-sized; D gene: -; J gene: TRBJ1-5; CDR3 DNA: TGTGCCAGCAGCTTGAGGCAAGACAATCAGCCCCAGCATTTT; CDR3 protein: CASSLRQDNQPQHF
V gene: TRBV28; clone size: once; D gene: -; J gene: TRBJ2-3; CDR3 DNA: TGTGCCAGCACTCTCAACACAGATACGCAGTATTTT; CDR3 protein: CASTLNTDTQYF
V gene: TRBV30; clone size: few; D gene: -; J gene: TRBJ1-1; CDR3 DNA: TGTGCCTGGAGCAACCGGGACACGAACACTGAAGCTTTCTTT; CDR3 protein: CAWSNRDTNTEAFF
V gene: TRBV9; clone size: few; D gene: TRBD2; J gene: TRBJ2-7; CDR3 DNA: TGTGCCAGTAAGGCTAGCGGGAGTATCTACGAGCAGTACTTC; CDR3 protein: CASKASGSIYEQYF
V gene: TRBV19; clone size: -; D gene: -; J gene: TRBJ1-5; CDR3 DNA: TGTGCCAGTAGTATAGGCGGCGTTCGAAGCAATCAGCCCCAGCATTTT; CDR3 protein: CASSIGGVRSNQPQHF
V gene: TRBV9; clone size: medium-sized; D gene: TRBD1; J gene: TRBJ2-1; CDR3 DNA: TGTGCCAGCAGCGGAGGGGGCTTCTCCTACAATGAGCAGTTCTTC; CDR3 protein: CASSGGGFSYNEQFF
V gene: TRBV2; clone size: -; D gene: TRBD2; J gene: TRBJ2-2; CDR3 DNA: TGTGCCAGCAGCAAAGGACTAGCGGGCGGGGAGCTGTTTTTT; CDR3 protein: CASSKGLAGGELFF
V gene: TRBV11-3; clone size: few; D gene: -; J gene: TRBJ1-2; CDR3 DNA: TGTGCCAGCAGCCATATTGGTGCAGGGAGCGGCTACACCTTC; CDR3 protein: CASSHIGAGSGYTF
V gene: TRBV1; clone size: -; D gene: -; J gene: TRBJ2-3; CDR3 DNA: TGCGCCAGCAGCCAAATGAGCACAGATACGCAGTATTTT; CDR3 protein: CASSQMSTDTQYF
V gene: TRBV30; clone size: few; D gene: -; J gene: TRBJ2-1; CDR3 DNA: TGTGCCTGGTTTAGGGGGGCCAATGAGCAGTTCTTC; CDR3 protein: CAWFRGANEQFF
V gene: TRBV11-3; clone size: few; D gene: -; J gene: TRBJ1-1; CDR3 DNA: TGTGCCAGCAGCTTATCGAGAGGGGCCACTGAAGCTTTCTTT; CDR3 protein: CASSLSRGATEAFF
V gene: TRBV5-1; clone size: -; D gene: TRBD1; J gene: TRBJ1-1; CDR3 DNA: TGCGCCAGCAGCGGGTGGACAGGAGAAACTGAAGCTTTCTTT; CDR3 protein: CASSGWTGETEAFF
V gene: TRBV11-3; clone size: few; D gene: TRBD1; J gene: TRBJ2-1; CDR3 DNA: TGTGCCAGCAGCTTAGAAGTGGGACAGAAAGGGGGTGAGCAGTTCTTC; CDR3 protein: CASSLEVGQKGGEQFF
V gene: TRBV4-1; clone size: medium-sized; D gene: -; J gene: TRBJ1-5; CDR3 DNA: TGCGCCAGCAGCCAGATCTTTACCGGGGACGGGCCCCAGCATTTT; CDR3 protein: CASSQIFTGDGPQHF
V gene: TRBV29-1; clone size: few; D gene: -; J gene: TRBJ2-5; CDR3 DNA: TGCAGCGTGAGCCGGGGCCCCATGGAGACCCAGTACTTC; CDR3 protein: CSVSRGPMETQYF
V gene: TRBV11-3; clone size: few; D gene: TRBD1; J gene: TRBJ1-4; CDR3 DNA: TGTGCCAGCAGCCGCCGGGACAGGTTGGATGAAAAACTGTTTTTT; CDR3 protein: CASSRRDRLDEKLFF
V gene: TRBV5-1; clone size: few; D gene: TRBD1; J gene: TRBJ2-3; CDR3 DNA: TGCGCCAGCAGCTCGGGACAGCCAAGCACAGATACGCAGTATTTT; CDR3 protein: CASSSGQPSTDTQYF
V gene: TRBV11-3; clone size: -; D gene: -; J gene: TRBJ1-1; CDR3 DNA: TGTGCCAGCAGCTTAGAGGCGGCAGACAACACTGAAGCTTTCTTT; CDR3 protein: CASSLEAADNTEAFF
V gene: TRBV30; clone size: -; D gene: -; J gene: TRBJ1-1; CDR3 DNA: TGTGCCTGGAGTGTACAGCCAGGGACTGAAGCTTTCTTT; CDR3 protein: CAWSVQPGTEAFF
V gene: TRBV2; clone size: few; D gene: -; J gene: TRBJ2-1; CDR3 DNA: TGTGCCAGCAGTGGGGGTAGGACCTACAATGAGCAGTTCTTC; CDR3 protein: CASSGGRTYNEQFF
V gene: TRBV11-3; clone size: large; D gene: -; J gene: TRBJ1-4; CDR3 DNA: TGTGCCAGCAGCCCGACCTCGGCAGGGCTCACCGGGGAAAAACTGTTTTTT; CDR3 protein: CASSPTSAGLTGEKLFF
V gene: TRBV28; clone size: -; D gene: -; J gene: TRBJ2-7; CDR3 DNA: TGTGCCAGCAGTTTACGGGGTCCCCGGGGCGAGCAGTACTTC; CDR3 protein: CASSLRGPRGEQYF
V gene: TRBV5-1; clone size: -; D gene: TRBD1; J gene: TRBJ2-3; CDR3 DNA: TGCGCCAGCAGCCCTGGACAGGGCGGCGGTCGACCAGATACGCAGTATTTT; CDR3 protein: CASSPGQGGGRPDTQYF
V gene: TRBV19; clone size: few; D gene: TRBD1; J gene: TRBJ1-1; CDR3 DNA: TGTGCCAGTAGTATCGACAGGGGTCACACTGAAGCTTTCTTT; CDR3 protein: CASSIDRGHTEAFF
V gene: TRBV5-1; clone size: -; D gene: -; J gene: TRBJ1-5; CDR3 DNA: TGCGCCAGCAGCAGGGACCCCGGGGATCAGCCCCAGCATTTT; CDR3 protein: CASSRDPGDQPQHF
V gene: TRBV9; clone size: few; D gene: TRBD2; J gene: TRBJ2-1; CDR3 DNA: TGTGCCAGCAGCGTAGCACTAGCGGGAGGAGGGCGTGAGCAGTTCTTC; CDR3 protein: CASSVALAGGGREQFF
V gene: TRBV18; clone size: few; D gene: -; J gene: TRBJ2-1; CDR3 DNA: TGTGCCAGCTCCCCAACGGGCTACAATGAGCAGTTCTTC; CDR3 protein: CASSPTGYNEQFF